This TCR beta chain appears in the sequencing data of a study of blood T cell repertoires in COVID-19. Here immunoSEQ multiplex PCR was the method, and the copy in TCRdb shows in-frame clones only, minus some. The repertoire holds roughly 250,000 clones, around 85% seen once, with about 3.3% in the top ten. This TCR came from a woman aged 35 to 49 with acute COVID-19. Sequenced input: PBMCs or T cells enriched from blood (not recorded which).

The CDR3 sequence is CASSPETGDNQPQHF. The CDR3 coding sequence is TGTGCCAGCTCACCTGAGACAGGGGACAATCAGCCCCAGCATTTT. The chain uses TRBV18 and TRBJ1-5; TRBD1 agrees at 8 bases. The germline V gene encodes CDR1 KGHSH and CDR2 LQKENI. This CDR3 is built from 15 residues. V dropped 3 bases and J dropped 3; count of bases not matched to a gene: 4.